These 27 T cell receptor beta chains were sequenced from one sample in a study of T cell responses to AZD1222 COVID-19 vaccine. Some clones are missing from TCRdb's copy, which holds only in-frame ones; the method was immunoSEQ multiplex PCR. The sample consists of 120,000 or so clones, about 90% of them appearing once. The sequencing used peripheral blood, collected on day 0 of AZD1222 vaccination. The origin of the receptors is an adult in good health.

This chain links TRBV12-3 or TRBV12-4 with TRBJ2-3; D unclear. The CDR3 is 12 residues long. Trimming shortened V by 3 bases and J by 5 bases, and 6 bases separated the two germline ends. The CDR3 reads CASSFLQDTQYF. CDR3 nucleotides: TGTGCCAGCAGTTTTCTACAAGATACGCAGTATTTT.

This clone came up a few times. CDR3 region: CASRAGTGIEGYTF. In DNA, the CDR3 is TGCGCCAGCAGGGCCGGGACAGGGATTGAGGGCTACACCTTC. V and J are TRBV5-1 and TRBJ1-2; 9 bases line up with TRBD1. The V gene end was trimmed by 5 bases and the J gene end by 8 bases; junction bases not matched to a gene: 10. CDR1 is SGHRS and CDR2 is YFSETQ in the germline V gene. The CDR3 is made up of 14 amino acids.

This clone was observed a single time. CDR3 in amino acids: CASSPGQYYGYTF. CDR3 bases: TGTGCCAGCAGTCCAGGACAGTACTATGGCTACACCTTC. The chain joins TRBV28 to TRBJ1-2, with D possibly TRBD1 on 6 matching bases. The V end was cut by 5 bases, the J end by 3 bases, with 10 bases between. The V gene's germline CDR1 is MDHEN and CDR2 SYDVKM. This CDR3 spans 13 amino acids.

This chain uses TRBV9 with TRBJ2-3; 7 positions match TRBD2. The CDR3 sequence is 19 residues long. Germline-derived CDR1 and CDR2 are SGDLS and YYNGEE. V lost 4 bases and J lost 1; bases outside the gene matches: 18. The CDR3 loop reads CASSTPRSGIPEGTDTQYF. In DNA, the CDR3 is TGTGCCAGCAGCACTCCGCGGAGCGGGATACCCGAGGGCACAGATACGCAGTATTTT.

V is TRBV4-2 and J is TRBJ1-3; weak D call: TRBD1 (6 bases). This CDR3 has 15 amino acids. Per the germline V gene, CDR1 is LGHNA and CDR2 is YNFKEQ. V lost 0 bases and J 4 bases, leaving 10 bases between the germline ends. CDR3 sequence: CASSQDVQGGNTIYF. The CDR3 region has the DNA TGTGCCAGCAGCCAAGACGTACAGGGAGGAAACACCATATATTTT.

CDR3 in DNA: TGTGCCAGCAGCCCTGGGGGACTAGCGGGAGTCACAGATACGCAGTATTTT. Its translation is CASSPGGLAGVTDTQYF. This chain uses TRBV7-3 with TRBJ2-3; TRBD2 aligns across 14 bases. The CDR3 is made up of 17 amino acids. The junction had 6 bases not matched to a gene; V was cut back by 5 bases and J by 2 bases. Germline V gene lookup returns CDR1 SGHTA and CDR2 FQGTGA.

The chain couples TRBV9 to TRBJ1-3, with 10 bases fitting TRBD1. From germline, CDR1 is SGDLS and CDR2 YYNGEE. V dropped 3 bases and J dropped 8; count of bases not matched to a gene: 11. This CDR3 has 16 amino acids. This CDR3 reads CASSEMGRQGAHTIYF. As DNA, the CDR3 is TGTGCCAGCAGCGAAATGGGAAGACAGGGGGCCCACACCATATATTTT.

This clone came up a few times. The chain links TRBV7-9 to TRBJ1-3; TRBD1 is a possible D gene (6 bases). CDR1 is SEHNR, CDR2 FQNEAQ, per germline (reference sequence). V lost 2 bases and J 2 bases, leaving 16 bases between the germline ends. The CDR3 totals 17 residues. Here the CDR3 DNA reads TGTGCCAGCAGCTTATTGGACAGCAGGCACCCTGGAAACACCATATATTTT. It encodes CASSLLDSRHPGNTIYF.

The chain carries TRBV27 and TRBJ1-2, with TRBD1 matching 9 bases. The germline gives CDR1 MNHEY, CDR2 SMNVEV (reference sequence). This CDR3 comprises 16 residues. V was clipped by 3 bases and J by 2 bases; unmatched bases: 7. DNA for the CDR3: TGTGCCAGCAGTTTGGAGATAGGACAGGGGAACTATGGCTACACCTTC. Its protein is CASSLEIGQGNYGYTF.

The genes are TRBV6-5 and TRBJ2-7; 8 nucleotides match TRBD1. The V and J ends lost 4 bases and 7 bases, in that order; junction bases with no gene match: 6. The CDR3 sequence is 13 residues long. The germline CDR1 and CDR2 sequences are MNHEY and SVGAGI. The CDR3 region has the DNA TGTGCCAGCAGTTTACAGGGGGTAGGGGAGCAGTACTTC. Translated: CASSLQGVGEQYF.

In its sample, this clone was seen a few times. The J gene is TRBJ1-2, the V gene TRBV4-1, with a tentative D call TRBD1 (6 bases). The germline V and J ends were trimmed by 4 bases and 1 base, with 10 bases remaining between them. CDR1 and CDR2 (germline): MGHRA, YSYEKL. The CDR3 is made up of 14 amino acids. CDR3 DNA: TGCGCCAGCAGCCGTACGGACAGTAACTATGGCTACACCTTC. Its protein product is CASSRTDSNYGYTF.

The chain links TRBV29-1 to TRBJ2-5; D is uncertain. Germline CDR1 SQVTM, CDR2 ANQGSEA. Deletions cut 8 bases from V and 4 bases from J, with 11 bases between. The CDR3 totals 11 residues. The CDR3 DNA reads TGCAGCATCCGGCCCGGAGAGACCCAGTACTTC. The encoded protein is CSIRPGETQYF.

On this clone: Other DNA sequences of this sample code for an identical CDR3. The genes are TRBV6-5 and TRBJ2-5, with D unclear. The germline V gene encodes CDR1 MNHEY and CDR2 SVGAGI. The CDR3 length is 12 residues. V was cut by 0 bases and J by 4 bases, with 3 bases left in between. CDR3 region: CASSYSGETQYF. CDR3 sequence (DNA): TGTGCCAGCAGTTACTCCGGAGAGACCCAGTACTTC.

The rearrangement uses TRBV30 and TRBJ1-1; 9 nucleotides align to TRBD1. CDR3 length: 12 residues. The V and J ends lost 4 bases and 8 bases, in that order; junction bases with no gene match: 5. Germline values: CDR1 GTSNPN, CDR2 SVGIG (reference sequence). CDR3 DNA sequence: TGTGCCTGGAAAGACACAGGGGGCGAAGCTTTCTTT. It is translated as CAWKDTGGEAFF.

The V and J genes are TRBV28 and TRBJ2-1; TRBD2 matches at 8 bases. The CDR3 covers 17 residues. V lost 7 bases to trimming and J lost 0 bases; unmatched junction nucleotides: 11. Germline loops: CDR1 MDHEN, CDR2 SYDVKM. The CDR3 is CASTPSGLAGSYNEQFF. The CDR3 DNA is TGTGCCAGCACCCCCAGTGGGCTAGCGGGCTCCTACAATGAGCAGTTCTTC.

The rearrangement uses TRBV28 and TRBJ1-2; 9 bases align to TRBD1. The germline CDR1 and CDR2 sequences are MDHEN and SYDVKM. Trimming at V came to 6 bases and at J to 3 bases, leaving 8 bases not matched to a gene. CDR3 length equals 15 residues. The CDR3 is CASRKTGGRDYGYTF. DNA for the CDR3: TGTGCCAGCAGGAAGACAGGGGGGAGAGACTATGGCTACACCTTC.

Here the CDR3 reads CATSNSPSTEAFF. The CDR3 coding sequence is TGTGCCACCAGCAACTCACCTTCCACTGAAGCTTTCTTT. The chain employs TRBV15 and TRBJ1-1; no clear D. The germline V gene has CDR1 LNHNV and CDR2 YYDKDF (reference sequence). Trimming took off 4 bases at V and 4 bases at J, with 10 bases between the two ends. The CDR3 totals 13 residues.

In this sample, this clone turned up a few times. The V and J genes are TRBV7-8 and TRBJ2-2; 10 positions agree with TRBD2. Germline V lookup: CDR1 SGHVS, CDR2 FQNEAQ. Trimming cost V 7 bases and J 1 base; bases outside gene matches: 3. The CDR3 runs 15 residues. CDR3 protein: CASKSGGVNTGELFF. CDR3 sequence (DNA): TGTGCCAGCAAAAGCGGGGGGGTGAACACCGGGGAGCTGTTTTTT.

V is TRBV2 and J is TRBJ2-3; weak D call: TRBD1 (5 bases). Germline V CDR1 and CDR2: SNHLY, FYNNEI. Trimming cost V 11 bases and J 4 bases, with 31 bases left between them. The CDR3 is made up of 18 amino acids. The chain's CDR3 is CAGTGANGAYQTADTQYF. For the CDR3, the DNA is TGTGCCGGAACTGGGGCGAATGGGGCCTACCAAACCGCAGATACGCAGTATTTT.

J is TRBJ2-1 and V is TRBV29-1; 11 bases agree with TRBD2. CDR1 is SQVTM, CDR2 ANQGSEA, per germline. J was trimmed by 2 bases and V by 3 bases; bases with no gene match: 0. The CDR3 sequence is 14 residues long. This CDR3 reads CSVDSGRAYNEQFF. CDR3 nucleotide sequence: TGCAGCGTTGATAGCGGGAGGGCCTACAATGAGCAGTTCTTC.

V and J are TRBV29-1 and TRBJ1-1, with D perhaps matching TRBD1 (6 bases). There are 16 residues in the CDR3. Per the germline V gene, CDR1 is SQVTM and CDR2 is ANQGSEA. The ends were cut back, 7 bases at V and 0 bases at J, with 21 bases in the middle. The CDR3 here is CSGWSGASVLNTEAFF. CDR3 coding DNA: TGCAGCGGTTGGTCGGGGGCCTCCGTTTTGAACACTGAAGCTTTCTTT.

The gene calls are TRBV7-2 and TRBJ2-7; 14 positions agree with TRBD2. The CDR3 totals 18 residues. The V and J ends lost 1 base and 2 bases, in that order; junction bases with no gene match: 7. Germline values: CDR1 SGHTA, CDR2 FQGNSA. The CDR3 is CASSLVWTSGGSAYEQYF. CDR3 bases: TGTGCCAGCAGCTTAGTATGGACTAGCGGGGGGTCTGCCTACGAGCAGTACTTC.

The chain carries TRBV5-1 and TRBJ1-2; D unclear. V lost 0 bases to trimming and J lost 0 bases, with 6 bases between them. The CDR3 runs to 14 residues. In germline, CDR1 is SGHRS, CDR2 YFSETQ. CDR3 in amino acids: CASSLDGTNYGYTF. DNA for the CDR3: TGCGCCAGCAGCTTGGATGGGACTAACTATGGCTACACCTTC.

This clone was counted a few times. The chain has TRBV7-9 and TRBJ2-1, with D perhaps matching TRBD2 (6 bases). The CDR3 has 12 residues. Germline assignment: CDR1 SEHNR and CDR2 FQNEAQ (reference sequence). Trimming took off 3 bases at V and 15 bases at J, with 15 bases between the two ends. CDR3 region: CASSFVTSSAFF. The CDR3 nucleotides are TGTGCCAGCAGCTTCGTAACTAGCTCGGCGTTCTTC. The entire variable domain, with the rest obtained from reference TRBV7-9 and TRBJ2-1, is as follows: DTGVSQNPRHKITKRGQNVTFRCDPISEHNRLYWYRQTLGQGPEFLTYFQNEAQLEKSRLLSDRFSAERPKGSFSTLEIQRTEQGDSAMYLCASSFVTSSAFFGPGTRLTVL.

The chain links TRBV9 to TRBJ2-1; maybe TRBD1 (6 bases). V lost 0 bases and J 2 bases, leaving 9 bases between the germline ends. Germline-derived CDR1 and CDR2 are SGDLS and YYNGEE. The CDR3 has 15 residues. CDR3 bases: TGTGCCAGCAGCGTAGTGGGGGCAACCTACAATGAGCAGTTCTTC. As protein: CASSVVGATYNEQFF.

This clone came up a few times. The chain links TRBV18 to TRBJ2-2; 7 bases are a match to TRBD1. This CDR3 has 15 residues. The junction had 8 bases not matched to a gene; V was cut back by 6 bases and J by 4 bases. Germline lookup yields CDR1 KGHSH and CDR2 LQKENI. CDR3 region: CASSRTPGGTGELFF. The CDR3 region has the DNA TGTGCCAGCTCTCGGACCCCAGGGGGCACCGGGGAGCTGTTTTTT.

The rearrangement links TRBV11-2 to TRBJ2-1, with 12 nucleotides matching TRBD2. This CDR3 is 18 amino acids long. Germline lookup yields CDR1 SGHAT and CDR2 FQNNGV. Trimming removed 5 bases from V and 6 bases from J; junction bases left unmatched: 14. The CDR3 region has the DNA TGTGCCAGCAGCCCCAAGGTGGGACTAGCGGGCTCGTTCAATGAGCAGTTCTTC. It codes for CASSPKVGLAGSFNEQFF. Supplemented by reference TRBV11-2 and TRBJ2-1, the full variable domain reads EAGVAQSPRYKIIEKRQSVAFWCNPISGHATLYWYQQILGQGPKLLIQFQNNGVVDDSQLPKDRFSAERLKGVDSTLKIQPAKLEDSAVYLCASSPKVGLAGSFNEQFFGPGTRLTVL.